This entry lists 32 T cell receptor beta chains sequenced from one sample in a study of cytomegalovirus exposure and HLA in healthy donors. PCR primers comprised 60 Vbeta and 13 Jbeta primers. Produced via immunoSEQ multiplex PCR; TCRdb's table is partial and in-frame only. The table records around 190,000 clones, nearly 80% of them present only once. Sequenced input: PBMCs. Receptor source: a female donor in good health and CMV-seronegative.

The V gene is TRBV11-2, the J gene TRBJ2-1, with a weak D call TRBD2 (5 bases). The V gene's germline CDR1 is SGHAT and CDR2 FQNNGV. V was pared by 6 bases and J by 7 bases, with 19 bases between. The CDR3 has 15 amino acids. In nucleotides, the CDR3 is TGTGCCAGCAGGATGGCCCGAGGGATTGGGAATGAGCAGTTCTTC. Protein sequence: CASRMARGIGNEQFF.

V usage is TRBV7-2 and J usage is TRBJ2-5, with D perhaps TRBD2 (6 bases). V was clipped by 5 bases and J by 5 bases, with 15 bases between them. The CDR3 contains 14 residues. CDR1 and CDR2 (germline): SGHTA, FQGNSA. The CDR3 DNA reads TGTGCCAGCAGCCGGGACTGGTCCACGGAGACCCAGTACTTC. Translating it yields CASSRDWSTETQYF.

V usage is TRBV5-4 and J usage is TRBJ1-5; TRBD1 aligns across 10 bases. CDR3 length: 18 residues. The V gene's germline CDR1 is SGHNT and CDR2 YYREEE (reference sequence). The V segment lost 3 bases and the J segment 9 bases; nucleotides outside the gene matches: 18. The CDR3 loop reads CASSSNMTTGGHVGPQHF. In nucleotides, the CDR3 is TGTGCCAGCAGCTCAAATATGACGACAGGGGGCCATGTAGGGCCCCAGCATTTT.

The rearrangement uses TRBV27 and TRBJ2-7, with D tentatively TRBD1 (5 bases). The V gene lost 2 bases and the J gene lost 2 bases, with 13 bases spanning the gap. The V gene's germline CDR1 is MNHEY and CDR2 SMNVEV (reference sequence). CDR3 size: 15 residues. The CDR3 spells CASSLVRTHTYEQYF. For the CDR3, the DNA is TGTGCCAGCAGTTTAGTTCGGACACATACCTACGAGCAGTACTTC.

The chain recombines TRBV11-3 with TRBJ2-7; the match to TRBD1 covers 11 bases. CDR1 is SGHNT, CDR2 YENEEA, per germline. There are 16 residues in the CDR3. V dropped 5 bases and J dropped 0; count of bases not matched to a gene: 6. In nucleotides, the CDR3 is TGTGCCAGCAGCGGACAGGGGGCACGAAGCTCCTACGAGCAGTACTTC. Translated: CASSGQGARSSYEQYF.

The chain is built from TRBV6-5 and TRBJ2-2, with D possibly TRBD1 on 5 matching bases. The ends were cut back, 5 bases at V and 4 bases at J, with 14 bases in the middle. CDR1 and CDR2 (germline): MNHEY, SVGAGI. The CDR3 contains 15 residues. The CDR3 spells CASSRGRPGTGELFF. CDR3 nucleotide sequence: TGTGCCAGCAGTAGGGGTCGACCGGGCACCGGGGAGCTGTTTTTT.

This clone was found a few times. The J gene is TRBJ2-3, the V gene TRBV5-1; D ambiguous. V was cut by 4 bases and J by 1 base, with 10 bases left in between. CDR1 is SGHRS, CDR2 YFSETQ, per germline. This CDR3 is 14 amino acids long. CDR3 in DNA: TGCGCCAGCAGCCCCGGGTCGGGCACAGATACGCAGTATTTT. Protein sequence: CASSPGSGTDTQYF.

Only a few counts were recorded for this clone. The chain joins TRBV2 to TRBJ2-7; 8 bases are a match to TRBD1. The CDR3 covers 13 residues. After removal of 7 bases from V and 2 bases from J, the junction contained 4 bases not matched to a gene. CDR1 is SNHLY, CDR2 FYNNEI, per germline. This CDR3 is CASIGQGTYEQYF. CDR3 nucleotides: TGTGCCAGCATCGGACAGGGAACCTACGAGCAGTACTTC.

The J gene is TRBJ1-1, the V gene TRBV5-1; TRBD1 matches at 7 bases. Looked up from germline, CDR1 is SGHRS and CDR2 is YFSETQ. The CDR3 loop spans 15 amino acids. V was clipped by 3 bases and J by 0 bases; unmatched bases: 5. The CDR3 spells CASSSPTGLNTEAFF. CDR3 nucleotides: TGCGCCAGCAGCTCACCGACAGGGTTGAACACTGAAGCTTTCTTT.

The chain couples TRBV6-1 to TRBJ2-5; TRBD2 aligns across 9 bases. Germline CDR1 is MNHNS and CDR2 is SASEGT. Germline trimming cut 6 bases from V and 5 bases from J; bases unmatched to any gene: 7. The CDR3 totals 14 residues. The CDR3, as DNA: TGTGCCAGCAGGGATAGCGGGAGACGGGAGACCCAGTACTTC. Translated, it gives CASRDSGRRETQYF.

The V and J genes are TRBV11-2 and TRBJ2-3; no clear D. From germline, CDR1 is SGHAT and CDR2 FQNNGV. V lost 4 bases and J 5 bases, leaving 22 bases between the germline ends. The CDR3 has 17 residues. The DNA for the CDR3 is TGTGCCAGCAGCTCGTTAGAAGACTGGTCTACTGTAGATACGCAGTATTTT. Translation gives CASSSLEDWSTVDTQYF.

This clone was seen only once. This chain joins TRBV30 and TRBJ1-6; 9 bases match TRBD1. This CDR3 contains 14 residues. Germline CDR1 is GTSNPN and CDR2 is SVGIG (reference sequence). Trimming cost V 2 bases and J 5 bases; bases outside gene matches: 1. The CDR3: CAWSWTGDNSPLHF. Here the CDR3 DNA reads TGTGCCTGGAGTTGGACAGGGGATAATTCACCCCTCCACTTT.

The rearrangement joins TRBV29-1 to TRBJ2-7; 7 bases match TRBD2. With V trimmed by 1 base and J by 5 bases, 5 bases remained unmatched. CDR1 and CDR2 from the germline V gene are SQVTM and ANQGSEA. The CDR3 totals 13 residues. DNA for the CDR3: TGCAGCGTTGAAGCTTGGGGGGGTAACGAGCAGTACTTC. Translated: CSVEAWGGNEQYF.

The CDR3 DNA is TGTGCCAGCAGGCGACAGGGTACCTTGAACACTGAAGCTTTCTTT. The encoded protein is CASRRQGTLNTEAFF. The chain has TRBV7-2 and TRBJ1-1, with 7 bases aligning to TRBD1. Germline CDR1 and CDR2: SGHTA and FQGNSA. The trim removed 6 bases at V and 0 bases at J, leaving 7 bases unmatched. The CDR3 spans 15 residues. Full variable domain (missing parts from reference TRBV7-2 and TRBJ1-1): GAGVSQSPSNKVTEKGKDVELRCDPISGHTALYWYRQSLGQGLEFLIYFQGNSAPDKSGLPSDRFSAERTGGSVSTLTIQRTQQEDSAVYLCASRRQGTLNTEAFFGQGTRLTVV.

The genes are TRBV2 and TRBJ2-6, with TRBD2 identical over 9 bases. The CDR3 is 19 amino acids. With 4 bases clipped from V and 4 bases from J, the junction kept 14 bases outside the gene matches. Per the germline V gene, CDR1 is SNHLY and CDR2 is FYNNEI. Written as DNA, the CDR3 is TGTGCCAGCAGTGGGGGTAGAGCGGGAGGTTGGTCCGGGGCCAACGTCCTGACTTTC. Residues: CASSGGRAGGWSGANVLTF.

Here the CDR3 reads CASRPAGNTIYF. For the CDR3, the DNA is TGCGCCAGCAGACCGGCTGGAAACACCATATATTTT. V is TRBV10-2 and J is TRBJ1-3; D unresolved. CDR3 length equals 12 residues. Trimming shortened V by 6 bases and J by 2 bases, and 5 bases separated the two germline ends. CDR1 WSHSY and CDR2 SAAADI come from the germline V gene.

The genes are TRBV6-1 and TRBJ1-2; TRBD1 agrees at 8 bases. The CDR3 is made up of 16 amino acids. The V segment lost 4 bases and the J segment 2 bases; nucleotides outside the gene matches: 9. Germline CDR1 MNHNS, CDR2 SASEGT. The CDR3 protein is CASSAALTGANYGYTF. The CDR3 bases are TGTGCCAGCAGTGCAGCCCTGACAGGGGCCAACTATGGCTACACCTTC.

This chain joins TRBV19 and TRBJ1-2, with 7 bases that match TRBD1. The CDR3 covers 14 residues. Germline V gene sequence: CDR1 LNHDA, CDR2 SQIVND (reference sequence). The V gene end was trimmed by 5 bases and the J gene end by 3 bases; junction bases not matched to a gene: 6. Here the CDR3 reads CASSAGGTDYGYTF. In DNA form, the CDR3 reads TGTGCCAGTAGTGCCGGCGGGACAGACTATGGCTACACCTTC. Together with reference TRBV19 and TRBJ1-2, the CDR3 gives the full variable domain: DGGITQSPKYLFRKEGQNVTLSCEQNLNHDAMYWYRQDPGQGLRLIYYSQIVNDFQKGDIAEGYSVSREKKESFPLTVTSAQKNPTAFYLCASSAGGTDYGYTFGSGTRLTVV.

The V and J genes are TRBV11-1 and TRBJ2-3; 9 bases match TRBD2. Germline trimming cut 8 bases from V and 2 bases from J; bases unmatched to any gene: 5. The CDR3 sequence is 14 residues long. Per the germline V gene, CDR1 is SGHAT and CDR2 is FQDESV (reference sequence). The CDR3 DNA sequence: TGTGCCAGCCGACTAGCGGACTACACAGATACGCAGTATTTT. It is translated as CASRLADYTDTQYF.

The gene calls are TRBV5-1 and TRBJ2-3; possible D gene TRBD1, 6 bases. Trimming stripped 5 bases from V and 2 bases from J, with 21 bases between. The CDR3 has 17 amino acids. Germline CDR1 SGHRS, CDR2 YFSETQ. The CDR3 is CASSVRPGQTTTDTQYF. CDR3 DNA: TGCGCCAGCAGTGTGCGGCCTGGACAGACCACCACAGATACGCAGTATTTT.

The chain couples TRBV7-6 to TRBJ2-3; weak D call: TRBD2 (6 bases). Trimming removed 4 bases at V and 1 base at J, with 15 bases between. The CDR3 has 16 amino acids. Looked up from germline, CDR1 is SGHVS and CDR2 is FNYEAQ. The CDR3 loop is CASSSRRGGGTDTQYF. CDR3 sequence (DNA): TGTGCCAGCAGCTCACGGAGGGGTGGCGGCACAGATACGCAGTATTTT.

V is TRBV5-1 and J is TRBJ2-5, with TRBD1 matching 10 bases. CDR3 length equals 14 residues. The germline CDR1 and CDR2 sequences are SGHRS and YFSETQ. V was pared by 4 bases and J by 4 bases, with 4 bases of the junction left unmatched. CDR3 region: CASSQGQGRETQYF. The CDR3 DNA reads TGCGCCAGCAGCCAGGGACAGGGGCGAGAGACCCAGTACTTC.

The rearrangement links TRBV5-6 to TRBJ2-1; 9 bases agree with TRBD2. Trimming took 6 bases from V and 5 from J; bases not matched to a gene: 6. The CDR3 loop spans 14 amino acids. CDR1 SGHDT and CDR2 YYEEEE come from the germline V gene. The CDR3 loop is CASTLAGIHNEQFF. The CDR3 bases are TGTGCCAGCACCCTAGCGGGGATCCACAATGAGCAGTTCTTC.

This chain uses TRBV27 with TRBJ1-5; 8 nucleotides line up with TRBD1. V shed 4 bases, J shed 6 bases, and the junction held 11 bases outside the gene matches. The CDR3 has 16 amino acids. Germline CDR1 and CDR2: MNHEY and SMNVEV (reference sequence). The CDR3 nucleotides are TGTGCCAGCAGTTCGCATCCGGGACAGGTGTTTCAGCCCCAGCATTTT. It encodes CASSSHPGQVFQPQHF.

The chain uses TRBV30 and TRBJ2-2; D uncertain. This CDR3 region has 13 residues. V was clipped by 0 bases and J by 6 bases, with 8 bases between them. Germline values: CDR1 GTSNPN, CDR2 SVGIG (reference sequence). CDR3 sequence (DNA): TGTGCCTGGAGTGTACTTTTATCCGGGGAGCTGTTTTTT. Protein product: CAWSVLLSGELFF.

V is TRBV27 and J is TRBJ2-7; D remains ambiguous. V lost 3 bases and J lost 6, with 9 bases in between. This CDR3 comprises 12 residues. The germline V gene encodes CDR1 MNHEY and CDR2 SMNVEV (reference sequence). CDR3 DNA sequence: TGTGCCAGCAGTTTCCGCGGAAGCGAGCAGTACTTC. Translated: CASSFRGSEQYF.

The chain couples TRBV18 to TRBJ2-2, with D perhaps TRBD1 (5 bases). V lost 3 bases and J lost 6, with 14 bases in between. The CDR3 totals 15 residues. Germline V gene data show CDR1 as KGHSH and CDR2 as LQKENI. CDR3 amino acids: CASSPPDKGPGELFF. The CDR3 region has the DNA TGTGCCAGCTCACCGCCGGACAAAGGGCCCGGGGAGCTGTTTTTT.

This clone has more than one count but fewer than ten. DNA for the CDR3: TGTGCCAGCAGCTTAGGTGGGGGGACAGGGTTATGCGAGCAGTACTTC. It yields the protein CASSLGGGTGLCEQYF. The chain is built from TRBV11-3 and TRBJ2-7, with 9 bases identical to TRBD1. The germline CDR1 and CDR2 sequences are SGHNT and YENEEA. This CDR3 has 16 amino acids. Unmatched junction bases numbered 10, after V lost 1 base and J lost 6 bases. The full variable domain, in which reference TRBV11-3 and TRBJ2-7 provide the parts outside the CDR3, is EAGVVQSPRYKIIEKKQPVAFWCNPISGHNTLYWYLQNLGQGPELLIRYENEEAVDDSQLPKDRFSAERLKGVDSTLKIQPAELGDSAVYLCASSLGGGTGLCEQYFGPGTRLTVT.

Here the CDR3 DNA reads TGTGCCAGCGGCAGCTACAATGAGCAGTTCTTC. Translating it yields CASGSYNEQFF. The chain joins TRBV5-6 to TRBJ2-1; D unresolved. Germline V gives CDR1 SGHDT, CDR2 YYEEEE. V gave up 7 bases and J gave up 3 bases, with 5 bases separating them. The length of the CDR3 is 11 residues. Combining the CDR3 with reference TRBV5-6 and TRBJ2-1 gives the whole variable domain DAGVTQSPTHLIKTRGQQVTLRCSPKSGHDTVSWYQQALGQGPQFIFQYYEEEERQRGNFPDRFSGHQFPNYSSELNVNALLLGDSALYLCASGSYNEQFFGPGTRLTVL.

This clone turned up a few times. This sample includes further DNA sequences coding for the same CDR3. The chain uses TRBV19 and TRBJ2-1; 8 bases are shared with TRBD1. Unmatched junction bases numbered 3, after V lost 4 bases and J lost 4 bases. This CDR3 comprises 14 residues. CDR1 is LNHDA, CDR2 SQIVND, per germline (reference sequence). The CDR3 bases are TGTGCCAGTAGTACAGGGGGCTCGTACAATGAGCAGTTCTTC. Protein sequence: CASSTGGSYNEQFF.

Remarks on this clone: One end of the junction is discordant with germline, which a read error may explain. The chain uses TRBV7-9 and TRBJ1-2; unclear D gene. The germline gives CDR1 SEHNR, CDR2 FQNEAQ (reference sequence). The CDR3 consists of 13 residues. CDR3 in DNA: TGTTCCAGCACCAATTCGGACTACTATGGCTACACCTTC. Protein sequence: CSSTNSDYYGYTF.

The rearrangement uses TRBV7-2 and TRBJ2-1, with a weak D call TRBD2 (5 bases). The germline V gene encodes CDR1 SGHTA and CDR2 FQGNSA. This CDR3 region has 15 residues. Trimming took 5 bases from V and 0 from J, leaving 11 bases between them. CDR3 nucleotides: TGTGCCAGCAGCCCAACTAGGAGCTCCTACAATGAGCAGTTCTTC. It is translated as CASSPTRSSYNEQFF. Based on the CDR3 plus reference TRBV7-2 and TRBJ2-1, the full variable domain is GAGVSQSPSNKVTEKGKDVELRCDPISGHTALYWYRQSLGQGLEFLIYFQGNSAPDKSGLPSDRFSAERTGGSVSTLTIQRTQQEDSAVYLCASSPTRSSYNEQFFGPGTRLTVL.